This passage covers 5 T cell receptor beta chains from one sample sequenced in a study of T-cell reconstitution after alpha-beta-depleted transplantation in children. The TCRbeta library was prepared with unique molecular identifiers. TCRdb reprocessed the PCR reads via MiXCR and lists one record per CDR3 protein. The sample lists roughly 350,000 distinct CDR3 sequences, roughly 17% occurring once. The source was PBMCs, mostly from graft donor cells, collected 360 days after TCRalphabeta/CD19-depleted stem cell transplant. The source is a male patient aged 2-9 years who had a stem cell transplant for acute lymphoblastic leukemia, so the T cells may come from the graft donor.

The chain combines TRBV28 with TRBJ1-5, with D possibly matching TRBD1 (5 bases). There are 14 residues in the CDR3. CDR1 MDHEN and CDR2 SYDVKM come from the germline V gene. Trimming pared 3 bases from V and 3 bases from J, leaving 9 bases between. The CDR3 loop is CASSFQGFNQPQHF. CDR3 in DNA: TGTGCCAGCAGTTTCCAGGGCTTCAATCAGCCCCAGCATTTT.

This clonotype appeared a few times. The rearrangement links TRBV12-5 to TRBJ2-1; 13 bases align to TRBD2. The CDR3 is 19 amino acids. Germline CDR1 is LGHNT and CDR2 is FRNRAP. Trimming removed 2 bases from V and 9 bases from J; junction bases left unmatched: 16. The CDR3 region has the DNA TGTGCTAGTGGTTTGTCCGGGACTAGCGGGACCGTCAGATGGGGTGAGCAGTTCTTC. It yields the protein CASGLSGTSGTVRWGEQFF.

In its sample, this clonotype was seen many times. The chain carries TRBV28 and TRBJ2-7; a possible D gene is TRBD2 (5 bases). The germline V and J ends were trimmed by 4 bases and 2 bases, with 15 bases remaining between them. Germline loops: CDR1 MDHEN, CDR2 SYDVKM. The CDR3 runs 15 residues. The DNA of the CDR3 is TGTGCCAGCAGTTCCCTAGGGAGAGGAACCTACGAGCAGTACTTC. Amino acids: CASSSLGRGTYEQYF.

CDR3 in amino acids: CASSFQQGQGTSSNQPQHF. CDR3 in DNA: TGTGCCAGCAGTTTTCAACAGGGGCAGGGCACTTCTAGCAATCAGCCCCAGCATTTT. The V gene is TRBV28, the J gene TRBJ1-5; 7 nucleotides line up with TRBD1. Germline CDR1 reads MDHEN; CDR2 reads SYDVKM. Trimming at V came to 3 bases and at J to 0 bases, leaving 14 bases not matched to a gene. The CDR3 runs 19 residues.

This clonotype appeared a few times. This rearrangement joins TRBV10-3 to TRBJ2-7; D uncertain. CDR3 length: 14 amino acids. CDR1 ENHRY and CDR2 SYGVKD come from the germline V gene. V lost 3 bases and J lost 3, with 12 bases in between. The CDR3 coding sequence is TGTGCCATCAGTGAAGGTCGGCACAGCTACGAGCAGTACTTC. Protein product: CAISEGRHSYEQYF.